This is a list of T cell receptor beta chains from one sample in a study of cytomegalovirus exposure and HLA in healthy donors. Generated by immunoSEQ multiplex PCR, the TCRdb table keeps only in-frame clones and is missing some. Found here are about 150,000 clones, 70% to 80% of them singletons; the top ten hold approximately 4%. The sequencing sample was made of PBMCs. The receptor source for this set is a woman aged 40 to 50 in good health and CMV-seronegative. The CDR3 runs from the conserved cysteine through the conserved F or W. The order of the fields is J gene, V gene, CDR3 length, D gene, clone size, CDR3 DNA, CDR3 protein. D genes are given only for firm matches. A row's size may be missing; if present it is once, few, many or a size class.

J gene: TRBJ2-7; V gene: TRBV29-1; CDR3 length: 12; D gene: TRBD2; clone size: few; CDR3 DNA: TGCAGCGTCCAATCGGGGGGTAGAGAGCAGTACTTC; CDR3 protein: CSVQSGGREQYF
J gene: TRBJ1-1; V gene: TRBV11-2; CDR3 length: 13; D gene: .; clone size: .; CDR3 DNA: TGTGCCAGCAGCTTAAGACAGACGACTGAAGCTTTCTTT; CDR3 protein: CASSLRQTTEAFF
J gene: TRBJ1-5; V gene: TRBV6-5; CDR3 length: 14; D gene: .; clone size: .; CDR3 DNA: TGTGCCAGCAGTTACGGAGGGCTAAATCAGCCCCAGCATTTT; CDR3 protein: CASSYGGLNQPQHF
J gene: TRBJ2-1; V gene: TRBV6-1; CDR3 length: 15; D gene: TRBD2; clone size: .; CDR3 DNA: TGTGCCAGCAGTGTTGCTAGCGGGCCCTACAATGAGCAGTTCTTC; CDR3 protein: CASSVASGPYNEQFF
J gene: TRBJ1-2; V gene: TRBV19; CDR3 length: 13; D gene: TRBD1; clone size: once; CDR3 DNA: TGTGCCAGTAAGGACAGGGCTAACTATGGCTACACCTTC; CDR3 protein: CASKDRANYGYTF
J gene: TRBJ2-3; V gene: TRBV30; CDR3 length: 15; D gene: TRBD2; clone size: .; CDR3 DNA: TGTGCCTGGAGTGTTGGGGGGGTACGCACAGATACGCAGTATTTT; CDR3 protein: CAWSVGGVRTDTQYF
J gene: TRBJ2-7; V gene: TRBV7-9; CDR3 length: 18; D gene: TRBD1; clone size: .; CDR3 DNA: TGTGCCAGCAGCTTAGGGGTCCGGAGACAGGGCGTCTCCTACGAGCAGTACTTC; CDR3 protein: CASSLGVRRQGVSYEQYF
J gene: TRBJ2-2; V gene: TRBV6-4; CDR3 length: 14; D gene: TRBD1; clone size: .; CDR3 DNA: TGTGCCAGCAGTCGGACAGGGGGCAACGGGGAGCTGTTTTTT; CDR3 protein: CASSRTGGNGELFF
J gene: TRBJ1-2; V gene: TRBV19; CDR3 length: 14; D gene: .; clone size: .; CDR3 DNA: TGTGCCAGTAGTATTCCCGGGGCGGGGATTGGCTACACCTTC; CDR3 protein: CASSIPGAGIGYTF
J gene: TRBJ1-2; V gene: TRBV6-5; CDR3 length: 16; D gene: TRBD1; clone size: .; CDR3 DNA: TGTGCCAGCAGTTTGGACAGGGGGCGACTGAACTATGGCTACACCTTC; CDR3 protein: CASSLDRGRLNYGYTF
J gene: TRBJ1-1; V gene: TRBV2; CDR3 length: 16; D gene: TRBD1; clone size: .; CDR3 DNA: TGTGCCAGCAGCTATGGGACAGGGGGCATGGACACTGAAGCTTTCTTT; CDR3 protein: CASSYGTGGMDTEAFF
J gene: TRBJ2-7; V gene: TRBV29-1; CDR3 length: 11; D gene: .; clone size: .; CDR3 DNA: TGCAGCGTTGAGGAGGGGTACGAGCAGTACTTC; CDR3 protein: CSVEEGYEQYF
J gene: TRBJ1-1; V gene: TRBV5-1; CDR3 length: 13; D gene: TRBD1; clone size: .; CDR3 DNA: TGCGCCAGCAGCCCGGCAGGGGGAAATGAAGCTTTCTTT; CDR3 protein: CASSPAGGNEAFF
J gene: TRBJ2-2; V gene: TRBV28; CDR3 length: 14; D gene: .; clone size: .; CDR3 DNA: TGTGCCAGCAGTTACTACAGGGCCACCGGGGAGCTGTTTTTT; CDR3 protein: CASSYYRATGELFF
J gene: TRBJ1-2; V gene: TRBV29-1; CDR3 length: 12; D gene: .; clone size: .; CDR3 DNA: TGCAGCGTTGATCAGGTCGGCCTTGGCTACACCTTC; CDR3 protein: CSVDQVGLGYTF
J gene: TRBJ2-2; V gene: TRBV5-1; CDR3 length: 17; D gene: .; clone size: .; CDR3 DNA: TGCGCCAGCAGCCAGACCGGGACTCCCTTGAACACCGGGGAGCTGTTTTTT; CDR3 protein: CASSQTGTPLNTGELFF
J gene: TRBJ2-7; V gene: TRBV4-1; CDR3 length: 15; D gene: .; clone size: .; CDR3 DNA: TGCGCCAGCAGCCAGGGCCAGGGTCCCTCCTACGAGCAGTACTTC; CDR3 protein: CASSQGQGPSYEQYF
J gene: TRBJ2-6; V gene: TRBV6-5; CDR3 length: 16; D gene: .; clone size: .; CDR3 DNA: TGTGCCAGCAGTTACGGCGGCCTCTCTGGGGCCAACGTCCTGACTTTC; CDR3 protein: CASSYGGLSGANVLTF
J gene: TRBJ2-7; V gene: TRBV5-1; CDR3 length: 17; D gene: TRBD2; clone size: .; CDR3 DNA: TGCGCCAGCAGCTGGGGGCTAGCGGGAGGTGCCCCCCACGAGCAGTACTTC; CDR3 protein: CASSWGLAGGAPHEQYF
J gene: TRBJ2-1; V gene: TRBV13; CDR3 length: 20; D gene: TRBD2; clone size: .; CDR3 DNA: TGTGCCAGCAGCTTAGTCGTAAGCTCGGGTGGGGTAGCGGGATATAATGAGCAGTTCTTC; CDR3 protein: CASSLVVSSGGVAGYNEQFF
J gene: TRBJ2-7; V gene: TRBV5-8; CDR3 length: 11; D gene: .; clone size: .; CDR3 DNA: TGTGCCAGCAGATTTGGGGGGGAGCAGTACTTC; CDR3 protein: CASRFGGEQYF
J gene: TRBJ1-2; V gene: TRBV11-2; CDR3 length: 14; D gene: TRBD1; clone size: .; CDR3 DNA: TGTGCCAGCAGCTTAGAATTGACAGGGAATGGCTACACCTTC; CDR3 protein: CASSLELTGNGYTF
J gene: TRBJ2-1; V gene: TRBV6-5; CDR3 length: 14; D gene: TRBD2; clone size: .; CDR3 DNA: TGTGCCAGCAGTTACACGACTAGCGGGAGTGAGCAGTTCTTC; CDR3 protein: CASSYTTSGSEQFF
J gene: TRBJ1-6; V gene: TRBV25-1; CDR3 length: 18; D gene: TRBD1; clone size: .; CDR3 DNA: TGTGCCAGCAGCCCCGGGACAGGCAGGAACTCCTATAATTCACCCCTCCACTTT; CDR3 protein: CASSPGTGRNSYNSPLHF
J gene: TRBJ2-5; V gene: TRBV25-1; CDR3 length: 16; D gene: TRBD2; clone size: .; CDR3 DNA: TGTGCCAGCAGTGAGGCTAGCGGGGGGGCCTGGGAGACCCAGTACTTC; CDR3 protein: CASSEASGGAWETQYF
J gene: TRBJ1-5; V gene: TRBV14; CDR3 length: 13; D gene: TRBD1; clone size: .; CDR3 DNA: TGTGCCAGCAGCCAGGACAGGAATCAGCCCCAGCATTTT; CDR3 protein: CASSQDRNQPQHF